The source of this TCR beta chain is a study of shared clonotypes between healthy human individuals. Looking at the study overall: A few men and a couple of women, aged 18 to 49, were donors. Every donor yielded three CD4 naive, three CD4 memory, two CD8 naive and one CD8 memory plate.

Replicate PCRs run on sorted subsets employed approximately 0.2 ug DNA, 25,000 to 35,000 T cell genomes. Libraries were prepared by immunoSEQ multiplex PCR; TCRdb keeps only in-frame clonotypes and omits some of them. This sample carries 2 million to 3 million clones, approximately 93% of them seen once, and the ten largest clones take 0.35% to 0.45%. Trimming pared 7 bases from V and 0 bases from J, leaving 14 bases between. CDR3 length: 15 residues. From germline, CDR1 is SGHRS and CDR2 YFSETQ. This clone was counted a single time. The clonotype comes from a man in his late teens or twenties in good health. Some clones in this sample may be carry-over from other donors' samples. The sequencing sample was made of naive CD4+ T cells from PBMCs. Regarding subset: CD45RA+ positively selected. This chain links TRBV5-1 with TRBJ2-1; TRBD2 is a possible D gene (5 bases). CDR3 residues: CASSVSSSSYNEQFF. In DNA form, the CDR3 reads TGCGCCAGCTCCGTCTCTAGCAGCTCCTACAATGAGCAGTTCTTC.